The present entry profiles one T cell receptor beta chain with its context. Its antigen is as yet unknown. These data belong to a study of Tregs in tolerant kidney transplant recipients. V was shortened by 8 bases and J by 0 bases, with 10 bases between the two germline ends. The CDR3 sequence is 13 residues long. Only in-frame clones appear in the TCRdb table, and some are missing; sequencing was by immunoSEQ multiplex PCR. The data contain over 2,500 clones, approximately 40% of them singletons. The specimen sequenced was Tregs from blood cultured with allogeneic cells. The rearrangement links TRBV5-3 to TRBJ2-3; D call uncertain. TRBV5-3 is flagged as an ORF with uncertain function. The receptor was isolated from a human donor in good health. The CDR3 DNA follows: TGTGCCAGCAGCCTTGGGAGCACAGATACGCAGTATTTT. It specifies CASSLGSTDTQYF.